Listed below are T cell receptor beta chains from one sample, sequenced in a study of cytomegalovirus exposure and HLA in healthy donors. Assay used: immunoSEQ multiplex PCR; TCRdb lists only in-frame clones, some missing. Here the sample spans 150,000 to 200,000 clones, 85% being singletons. Specimen: PBMCs. All receptors derive from a man aged 18 to 29 in good health and CMV-seropositive. CDR3s include the opening cysteine and the closing phenylalanine or tryptophan. Fields, in order: clone size, V gene, D gene, J gene, CDR3 protein, CDR3 DNA. The D gene is left open where the match is weak. Not all rows give a size; the values are once, few, many and, for expanded clones, a class.

NA	TRBV9	TRBD1	TRBJ2-6	CASSSRYSTGYLTGANVLTF	TGTGCCAGCAGCTCAAGGTATTCGACAGGGTACCTGACTGGGGCCAACGTCCTGACTTTC
NA	TRBV6-5	NA	TRBJ2-7	CASSYSRMSLSQYF	TGTGCCAGCAGTTACTCCAGGATGTCGCTCTCGCAGTACTTC
NA	TRBV6-5	TRBD1	TRBJ2-1	CASSYGGTGYNEQFF	TGTGCCAGCAGTTACGGGGGGACAGGCTACAATGAGCAGTTCTTC
NA	TRBV21-1	NA	TRBJ2-7	CASSNHRDSTYEQYF	TGTGCCAGCAGCAATCACCGGGACAGCACCTACGAGCAGTACTTC
NA	TRBV5-6	TRBD1	TRBJ2-7	CASSYWWDRVTYEQYF	TGTGCCAGCAGCTATTGGTGGGACAGGGTTACCTACGAGCAGTACTTC
NA	TRBV5-1	NA	TRBJ2-2	CASSFGDTGELFF	TGCGCCAGCAGCTTCGGGGACACCGGGGAGCTGTTTTTT
NA	TRBV9	NA	TRBJ1-5	CASSVEPGDQPQHF	TGTGCCAGCAGCGTAGAACCAGGGGATCAGCCCCAGCATTTT
NA	TRBV5-1	NA	TRBJ1-1	CASGTDTEAFF	TGCGCCAGCGGCACAGACACTGAAGCTTTCTTT
NA	TRBV9	TRBD1	TRBJ2-1	CASSATGSSYNEQFF	TGTGCCAGCAGCGCGACAGGGAGCTCCTACAATGAGCAGTTCTTC
NA	TRBV7-8	TRBD2	TRBJ2-7	CASSGRPSGTYEQYF	TGTGCCAGCAGCGGCCGCCCTAGCGGTACCTACGAGCAGTACTTC
NA	TRBV9	TRBD1	TRBJ2-1	CASSAAGTGYNEQFF	TGTGCCAGCAGCGCCGCCGGGACAGGGTACAATGAGCAGTTCTTC
NA	TRBV7-8	TRBD2	TRBJ2-3	CASSQAGHSDTQYF	TGTGCCAGCAGCCAAGCGGGGCATTCAGATACGCAGTATTTT
NA	TRBV5-4	NA	TRBJ1-4	CASSLAGGSANEKLFF	TGTGCCAGCAGCTTGGCCGGAGGGTCGGCTAATGAAAAACTGTTTTTT
NA	TRBV9	TRBD2	TRBJ2-1	CASSPRTSGRTYNEQFF	TGTGCCAGCAGCCCCCGGACTAGCGGGAGGACTTACAATGAGCAGTTCTTC
NA	TRBV7-9	TRBD2	TRBJ2-3	CASSLGGGAETDTQYF	TGTGCCAGCAGCTTGGGGGGGGGTGCGGAGACAGATACGCAGTATTTT
NA	TRBV6-6	TRBD2	TRBJ2-7	CASRGAYEQYF	TGTGCCAGCCGGGGGGCCTACGAGCAGTACTTC
NA	TRBV2	TRBD2	TRBJ2-7	CASSEGSGGASYEQYF	TGTGCCAGCAGTGAAGGAAGCGGGGGGGCCTCCTACGAGCAGTACTTC
NA	TRBV28	TRBD1	TRBJ1-5	CASSTPTGADQPQHF	TGTGCCAGCAGTACGCCTACAGGGGCCGATCAGCCCCAGCATTTT
NA	TRBV29-1	TRBD1	TRBJ2-1	CSVEGWTGDNEQFF	TGCAGCGTTGAAGGCTGGACAGGGGACAATGAGCAGTTCTTC
NA	TRBV5-4	TRBD1	TRBJ2-7	CASSQAASDREREQYF	TGTGCCAGCAGCCAAGCCGCCTCGGACAGGGAACGCGAGCAGTACTTC
NA	TRBV30	NA	TRBJ2-2	CAWLPQGTGELFF	TGTGCCTGGTTACCACAGGGAACCGGGGAGCTGTTTTTT
NA	TRBV28	TRBD1	TRBJ1-5	CASRHHRGHSNQPQHF	TGTGCCAGCAGGCATCACAGGGGGCATAGCAATCAGCCCCAGCATTTT
once	TRBV5-1	TRBD2	TRBJ2-5	CASRPGRGRETQYF	TGCGCCAGCAGACCCGGGCGGGGGAGAGAGACCCAGTACTTC
NA	TRBV30	TRBD1	TRBJ2-3	CAWSRGPGGTDTQYF	TGTGCCTGGAGTAGGGGGCCCGGGGGCACAGATACGCAGTATTTT
NA	TRBV6-4	TRBD2	TRBJ2-3	CASSPGLGTDTQYF	TGTGCCAGCAGTCCGGGACTAGGCACAGATACGCAGTATTTT
NA	TRBV25-1	TRBD1	TRBJ1-5	CASSRTGDSNQPQHF	TGTGCCAGCAGCCGGACAGGCGATAGCAATCAGCCCCAGCATTTT
once	TRBV4-1	TRBD1	TRBJ2-1	CASSQFPQGADDEQFF	TGCGCCAGCAGCCAATTTCCTCAGGGGGCCGACGATGAGCAGTTCTTC
once	TRBV27	NA	TRBJ2-7	CASSFTGYDYEQYF	TGTGCCAGCAGTTTCACGGGGTACGACTACGAGCAGTACTTC
once	TRBV6-4	NA	TRBJ2-2	CASIQAERLANTGELFF	TGTGCCAGCATCCAGGCAGAGCGGCTAGCGAACACCGGGGAGCTGTTTTTT
NA	TRBV9	NA	TRBJ2-1	CASSPRDSSYNEQFF	TGTGCCAGCAGCCCCCGGGACTCCTCCTACAATGAGCAGTTCTTC
NA	TRBV4-2	TRBD1	TRBJ2-7	CASSHRTGGEYEQYF	TGTGCCAGCAGCCATAGGACAGGGGGAGAGTACGAGCAGTACTTC
NA	TRBV7-6	NA	TRBJ2-7	CASSSGLSYEQYF	TGTGCCAGCAGCTCGGGACTTTCCTACGAGCAGTACTTC